This T cell receptor (beta chain) was retrieved from a study of cytomegalovirus exposure and HLA in healthy donors. Study-level findings and limits: The likely origin of a cluster of highly shared sequence variants was a sequencing artifact. TCR association rates varied by HLA locus in a later analysis, with DRB1 highest and HLA-C lowest.

Sampled while nominally healthy, donors likely had unrecorded immune exposures. The table lists this clone with a count of one. Its antigen remains unidentified. The PCR contained 60 Vbeta and 13 Jbeta primers. Libraries were prepared by immunoSEQ multiplex PCR; TCRdb keeps only in-frame clonotypes and omits some of them. The sample carries some 150,000 clones, 65% to 85% recorded once. Germline CDR1 reads ENHRY; CDR2 reads SYGVKD. Trimming left V 1 base short and J 5 bases short, with 15 bases between. This CDR3 is 16 amino acids long. The chain employs TRBV10-3 and TRBJ1-5, with D uncertain. The TCR was taken from a woman aged 25 to 39 in good health and CMV-seropositive. Specimen: PBMCs. CDR3 DNA: TGTGCCATCAGTGAGTATCCGTCCCTCGGGGATCAGCCCCAGCATTTT. Protein product: CAISEYPSLGDQPQHF.